This T cell receptor (beta chain) was identified in a study of T cell responses to AZD1222 COVID-19 vaccine. Losses at the gene ends were 4 bases for V and 5 bases for J; bases not matched to a gene: 5. CDR1 and CDR2 (germline): LGHDT, YNNKEL (reference sequence). The CDR3 runs to 15 residues. Only in-frame clones appear in the TCRdb table, and some are missing; sequencing was by immunoSEQ multiplex PCR. The sample contains 140,000 or so clones, around 89% of which appear only once. V is TRBV3-1 (or the pseudogene TRBV3-2) and J is TRBJ2-1, with TRBD1 matching 10 bases. The sequences come from peripheral blood, collected on day 0 of AZD1222 vaccination. The TCR comes from an adult in good health. CDR3 loop: CASSPRDRGHNEQFF. The CDR3, as DNA: TGTGCCAGCAGCCCCCGGGACAGGGGCCACAATGAGCAGTTCTTC.